This is a list of T cell receptor beta chains from one sample in a study of vaccination and CD4 T cells after COVID-19. TCRdb passed the PCR reads through MiXCR, listing each CDR3 protein once. This table holds roughly 26,000 distinct CDR3 sequences, about 41% found once. Which antigens these TCRs recognize remains unknown. Sequenced input: CD4+ T cells from blood, cultured in vitro. These receptors all stem from a human donor who had recovered from COVID-19. Both conserved end residues are part of each CDR3. A D gene is named only where the DNA matches it firmly. A clone size is listed for some rows: how often the clone was seen (once, few, many), or a class if it is expanded.

v_call: TRBV5-5; clone_size: once; d_call: -; j_call: TRBJ1-2; cdr3_aa: CASSLAQLGYGYTF; cdr3_nt: TGTGCCAGCAGCTTGGCCCAGTTGGGATATGGCTACACCTTC
v_call: TRBV2; clone_size: -; d_call: TRBD2; j_call: TRBJ2-7; cdr3_aa: CASSEWASGRNEQYF; cdr3_nt: TGTGCCAGCAGTGAATGGGCTAGCGGGAGGAACGAGCAGTACTTC
v_call: TRBV28; clone_size: few; d_call: -; j_call: TRBJ2-2; cdr3_aa: CASRGPMGTGELFF; cdr3_nt: TGTGCCAGCAGGGGCCCGATGGGCACCGGGGAGCTGTTTTTT
v_call: TRBV20-1; clone_size: -; d_call: TRBD1; j_call: TRBJ2-7; cdr3_aa: CSAKRGTESSYEQYF; cdr3_nt: TGCAGTGCTAAAAGGGGGACAGAGAGCTCCTACGAGCAGTACTTC
v_call: TRBV7-8; clone_size: -; d_call: -; j_call: TRBJ1-4; cdr3_aa: CASRDEQPNEKLFF; cdr3_nt: TGTGCCAGCAGAGATGAACAGCCTAATGAAAAACTGTTTTTT
v_call: TRBV19; clone_size: -; d_call: TRBD1; j_call: TRBJ1-5; cdr3_aa: CASSIQTGGGQPQHF; cdr3_nt: TGTGCCAGTAGTATTCAAACAGGGGGCGGTCAGCCCCAGCATTTT
v_call: TRBV28; clone_size: -; d_call: TRBD2; j_call: TRBJ2-1; cdr3_aa: CASSLSSGDYNEQFF; cdr3_nt: TGTGCCAGCAGTTTATCTAGCGGGGACTACAATGAGCAGTTCTTC
v_call: TRBV20-1; clone_size: -; d_call: -; j_call: TRBJ2-7; cdr3_aa: CSARDWQSYEQYF; cdr3_nt: TGCAGTGCTAGAGATTGGCAGTCCTACGAGCAGTACTTC
v_call: TRBV7-6; clone_size: -; d_call: -; j_call: TRBJ1-1; cdr3_aa: CASSPLGAPLSNTEAFF; cdr3_nt: TGTGCCAGCAGCCCACTGGGAGCTCCCCTTTCGAACACTGAAGCTTTCTTT
v_call: TRBV28; clone_size: -; d_call: TRBD1; j_call: TRBJ1-6; cdr3_aa: CASTPDRANSPLHF; cdr3_nt: TGTGCCAGCACCCCCGACAGGGCAAATTCACCCCTCCACTTT
v_call: TRBV10-3; clone_size: -; d_call: -; j_call: TRBJ2-7; cdr3_aa: CAIGESSYEQYF; cdr3_nt: TGTGCCATCGGGGAGAGCTCCTACGAGCAGTACTTC
v_call: TRBV20-1; clone_size: -; d_call: TRBD1; j_call: TRBJ2-5; cdr3_aa: CSARGDRGQETQYF; cdr3_nt: TGCAGTGCTAGGGGGGACAGGGGGCAAGAGACCCAGTACTTC
v_call: TRBV20-1; clone_size: few; d_call: -; j_call: TRBJ1-2; cdr3_aa: CSARRDTLYYGYTF; cdr3_nt: TGCAGTGCCCGCCGGGACACTCTTTACTATGGCTACACCTTC
v_call: TRBV6-1; clone_size: -; d_call: TRBD2; j_call: TRBJ2-3; cdr3_aa: CASSDPLAGAGTDTQYF; cdr3_nt: TGTGCCAGCAGTGACCCTCTAGCGGGGGCCGGCACAGATACGCAGTATTTT
v_call: TRBV20-1; clone_size: few; d_call: TRBD1; j_call: TRBJ1-5; cdr3_aa: CSANPSDRANQPQHF; cdr3_nt: TGCAGTGCTAACCCTTCGGACAGGGCAAATCAGCCCCAGCATTTT
v_call: TRBV11-3; clone_size: -; d_call: -; j_call: TRBJ2-2; cdr3_aa: CASSRDTGELFF; cdr3_nt: TGTGCCAGCAGTCGAGACACCGGGGAGCTGTTTTTT
v_call: TRBV10-3; clone_size: -; d_call: -; j_call: TRBJ2-7; cdr3_aa: CAISLGGRDSSYEQYF; cdr3_nt: TGTGCCATCAGTCTGGGGGGAAGGGACTCTTCCTACGAGCAGTACTTC
v_call: TRBV19; clone_size: few; d_call: -; j_call: TRBJ2-7; cdr3_aa: CAGRGTAYEQYF; cdr3_nt: TGTGCCGGGCGGGGGACAGCTTACGAGCAGTACTTC
v_call: TRBV6-2/TRBV6-3; clone_size: few; d_call: -; j_call: TRBJ2-5; cdr3_aa: CASKLENGITETQYF; cdr3_nt: TGTGCCAGCAAGTTGGAGAACGGGATCACGGAGACCCAGTACTTC
v_call: TRBV12-3/TRBV12-4; clone_size: -; d_call: TRBD1; j_call: TRBJ1-1; cdr3_aa: CASSLNRGAFF; cdr3_nt: TGTGCCAGCAGTTTGAACAGGGGAGCTTTCTTT
v_call: TRBV20-1; clone_size: few; d_call: -; j_call: TRBJ2-3; cdr3_aa: CSARDFLAPTDTQYF; cdr3_nt: TGCAGTGCTAGAGATTTTCTAGCCCCCACAGATACGCAGTATTTT
v_call: TRBV12-3/TRBV12-4; clone_size: -; d_call: TRBD2; j_call: TRBJ2-7; cdr3_aa: CASSLGTSYEQYF; cdr3_nt: TGTGCCAGCAGCCTCGGGACTAGCTACGAGCAGTACTTC
v_call: TRBV19; clone_size: -; d_call: -; j_call: TRBJ1-5; cdr3_aa: CASRGGGNSNQPQHF; cdr3_nt: TGTGCCAGTAGGGGGGGAGGGAATAGCAATCAGCCCCAGCATTTT
v_call: TRBV28; clone_size: -; d_call: TRBD1; j_call: TRBJ2-5; cdr3_aa: CATLLDRGGETQYF; cdr3_nt: TGTGCCACCCTTTTAGACAGGGGCGGAGAGACCCAGTACTTC
v_call: TRBV24-1; clone_size: -; d_call: TRBD2; j_call: TRBJ2-5; cdr3_aa: CATSELGGGARETQYF; cdr3_nt: TGTGCCACCAGTGAATTAGGCGGGGGGGCGAGAGAGACCCAGTACTTC
v_call: TRBV6-1; clone_size: once; d_call: TRBD2; j_call: TRBJ2-1; cdr3_aa: CASSVAGGLYNEQFF; cdr3_nt: TGTGCCAGCAGTGTAGCGGGGGGGCTCTACAATGAGCAGTTCTTC
v_call: TRBV11-2; clone_size: -; d_call: -; j_call: TRBJ2-7; cdr3_aa: CASSLGPVSYEQYF; cdr3_nt: TGTGCCAGCAGCTTAGGGCCGGTCTCCTACGAGCAGTACTTC
v_call: TRBV6-5; clone_size: -; d_call: -; j_call: TRBJ1-3; cdr3_aa: CASSYSWGAGNTIYF; cdr3_nt: TGTGCCAGCAGTTACTCGTGGGGGGCCGGAAACACCATATATTTT
v_call: TRBV7-6; clone_size: -; d_call: TRBD1; j_call: TRBJ1-5; cdr3_aa: CASSYRQGQPQHF; cdr3_nt: TGTGCCAGCAGCTACCGACAGGGTCAGCCCCAGCATTTT
v_call: TRBV28; clone_size: -; d_call: -; j_call: TRBJ2-7; cdr3_aa: CASSPSPFLRGEISYEQYF; cdr3_nt: TGTGCCAGCAGTCCATCCCCTTTCCTCCGTGGGGAGATCTCCTACGAGCAGTACTTC
v_call: TRBV15; clone_size: few; d_call: TRBD1; j_call: TRBJ2-7; cdr3_aa: CATSRDSGGWEQYF; cdr3_nt: TGTGCCACCAGCAGAGATTCAGGGGGCTGGGAGCAGTACTTC
v_call: TRBV7-9; clone_size: -; d_call: -; j_call: TRBJ2-5; cdr3_aa: CASTLGGAKTQYF; cdr3_nt: TGTGCCAGCACCCTCGGAGGGGCCAAGACCCAGTACTTC
v_call: TRBV20-1; clone_size: few; d_call: -; j_call: TRBJ1-2; cdr3_aa: CSTMGQLEGYTF; cdr3_nt: TGCAGTACTATGGGACAATTAGAGGGCTACACCTTC
v_call: TRBV28; clone_size: few; d_call: TRBD1; j_call: TRBJ2-3; cdr3_aa: CASSQDRGPDTQYF; cdr3_nt: TGTGCCAGCAGTCAGGACAGGGGGCCAGATACGCAGTATTTT
v_call: TRBV6-5; clone_size: -; d_call: -; j_call: TRBJ2-3; cdr3_aa: CASSYSRDGTDTQYF; cdr3_nt: TGTGCCAGCAGTTACTCGAGGGACGGCACAGATACGCAGTATTTT
v_call: TRBV7-6; clone_size: -; d_call: -; j_call: TRBJ2-5; cdr3_aa: CASSLLTLETQYF; cdr3_nt: TGTGCCAGCAGCTTATTAACGCTAGAGACCCAGTACTTC
v_call: TRBV18; clone_size: -; d_call: -; j_call: TRBJ2-2; cdr3_aa: CASSPPPLGANTGELFF; cdr3_nt: TGTGCCAGCTCACCACCGCCCTTAGGGGCCAACACCGGGGAGCTGTTTTTT
v_call: TRBV4-2; clone_size: -; d_call: TRBD1; j_call: TRBJ1-5; cdr3_aa: CASSQETGNNQPQHF; cdr3_nt: TGTGCCAGCAGCCAAGAGACAGGGAACAATCAGCCCCAGCATTTT
v_call: TRBV6-5; clone_size: -; d_call: -; j_call: TRBJ2-4; cdr3_aa: CASSSTGLGAKNIQYF; cdr3_nt: TGTGCCAGCAGTTCGACAGGCCTCGGGGCCAAAAACATTCAGTACTTC
v_call: TRBV7-2; clone_size: few; d_call: -; j_call: TRBJ2-3; cdr3_aa: CASSLVSVNTDTQYF; cdr3_nt: TGTGCCAGCAGCTTAGTATCCGTTAACACAGATACGCAGTATTTT
v_call: TRBV20-1; clone_size: -; d_call: -; j_call: TRBJ2-7; cdr3_aa: CSARNGYEQYF; cdr3_nt: TGCAGTGCTAGGAACGGCTACGAGCAGTACTTC
v_call: TRBV20-1; clone_size: -; d_call: -; j_call: TRBJ1-1; cdr3_aa: CSARVPGTANTEAFF; cdr3_nt: TGCAGTGCTAGAGTCCCAGGGACGGCGAACACTGAAGCTTTCTTT
v_call: TRBV19; clone_size: once; d_call: TRBD1; j_call: TRBJ1-2; cdr3_aa: CASSLYGYKGTGGLGANGYTF; cdr3_nt: TGTGCCAGTAGCCTCTACGGTTACAAAGGGACAGGGGGTCTGGGCGCGAATGGCTACACCTTC
v_call: TRBV20-1; clone_size: -; d_call: -; j_call: TRBJ1-5; cdr3_aa: CSAPTGWNQPQHF; cdr3_nt: TGCAGTGCCCCGACGGGCTGGAATCAGCCCCAGCATTTT
v_call: TRBV28; clone_size: -; d_call: TRBD2; j_call: TRBJ2-3; cdr3_aa: CASSQGLAASTDTQYF; cdr3_nt: TGTGCCAGCAGTCAAGGACTAGCCGCTAGCACAGATACGCAGTATTTT
v_call: TRBV7-9; clone_size: few; d_call: -; j_call: TRBJ2-5; cdr3_aa: CASSTVHGRGETQYF; cdr3_nt: TGTGCCAGCAGCACAGTACACGGGAGAGGGGAGACCCAGTACTTC
v_call: TRBV6-1; clone_size: -; d_call: TRBD2; j_call: TRBJ2-1; cdr3_aa: CASSAGTRGKGDNEQFF; cdr3_nt: TGTGCCAGCAGTGCCGGGACTAGGGGGAAGGGTGACAATGAGCAGTTCTTC
v_call: TRBV27; clone_size: -; d_call: -; j_call: TRBJ2-3; cdr3_aa: CASTRAQGSQSLGAQYF; cdr3_nt: TGTGCCAGCACACGCGCCCAAGGGTCTCAATCCCTTGGTGCGCAGTATTTT
v_call: TRBV5-8; clone_size: -; d_call: TRBD2; j_call: TRBJ2-1; cdr3_aa: CASSFRTSGREQFF; cdr3_nt: TGTGCCAGCAGCTTCAGAACTAGCGGGAGGGAGCAGTTCTTC
v_call: TRBV10-3; clone_size: -; d_call: -; j_call: TRBJ2-1; cdr3_aa: CAISDPGFGTKSYNEQFF; cdr3_nt: TGTGCCATCAGTGACCCAGGCTTCGGGACAAAGTCCTACAATGAGCAGTTCTTC
v_call: TRBV5-1; clone_size: -; d_call: TRBD2; j_call: TRBJ2-1; cdr3_aa: CASSLGSSSGLAKQFF; cdr3_nt: TGCGCCAGCAGCTTGGGGTCGTCGTCGGGACTAGCTAAGCAGTTCTTC
v_call: TRBV29-1; clone_size: few; d_call: -; j_call: TRBJ2-6; cdr3_aa: CSVDSSGANVLTF; cdr3_nt: TGCAGCGTTGACTCTTCGGGGGCCAACGTCCTGACTTTC
v_call: TRBV20-1; clone_size: -; d_call: TRBD1; j_call: TRBJ2-2; cdr3_aa: CSARAQGTGTGELFF; cdr3_nt: TGCAGTGCTAGAGCCCAAGGGACAGGGACCGGGGAGCTGTTTTTT
v_call: TRBV7-8; clone_size: -; d_call: -; j_call: TRBJ2-7; cdr3_aa: CASSFPGTPVNVKYF; cdr3_nt: TGTGCCAGCAGCTTTCCCGGGACCCCCGTCAACGTGAAGTACTTC